The 12 T cell receptor beta chains in this list originate from one sample, sequenced in a study of blood T cell repertoires in COVID-19. Assay used: immunoSEQ multiplex PCR; TCRdb lists only in-frame clones, some missing. Of about 410,000 clones in the sample, under 90% were seen once. The specimen sequenced was PBMCs or T cells enriched from blood (not recorded which). The receptors stem from a woman aged 25 to 45 who had recovered from COVID-19.

The V and J genes are TRBV30 and TRBJ1-5; possibly TRBD1 for D (6 bases). Trimming left V 1 base short and J 5 bases short, with 9 bases between. The CDR3 is made up of 13 amino acids. Germline CDR1 is GTSNPN and CDR2 is SVGIG (reference sequence). The CDR3 DNA sequence: TGTGCCTGGAGTGGTGGGGGCGATCAGCCCCAGCATTTT. This translates into CAWSGGGDQPQHF.

This sequence joins TRBV7-8 and TRBJ2-1; D is possibly TRBD1 (6 bases). V was pared by 7 bases and J by 5 bases, with 15 bases between. Per germline, CDR1 SGHVS and CDR2 FQNEAQ. The CDR3 contains 14 residues. CDR3 bases: TGTGCCAGCACCATATGGGGGCAGAACAATGAGCAGTTCTTC. It yields the protein CASTIWGQNNEQFF. Variable domain in full (rest from reference TRBV7-8 and TRBJ2-1): GAGVSQSPRYKVAKRGQDVALRCDPISGHVSLFWYQQALGQGPEFLTYFQNEAQLDKSGLPSDRFFAERPEGSVSTLKIQRTQQEDSAVYLCASTIWGQNNEQFFGPGTRLTVL.

The genes are TRBV30 and TRBJ1-2; D gene uncertain. Trimming pared 0 bases from V and 8 bases from J, leaving 13 bases between. Germline loops: CDR1 GTSNPN, CDR2 SVGIG (reference sequence). The CDR3 contains 13 residues. The CDR3 is CAWSVRQGGGYTF. The CDR3 DNA follows: TGTGCCTGGAGTGTACGGCAAGGCGGAGGCTACACCTTC.

This chain links TRBV5-8 with TRBJ1-5; perhaps TRBD1 as D (6 bases). The CDR3 loop spans 15 amino acids. Per germline, CDR1 SGHTS and CDR2 YDEGEE. The V gene lost 0 bases and the J gene lost 9 bases, with 16 bases spanning the gap. For the CDR3, the DNA is TGTGCCAGCAGCTTGGGTCGGGGGGCCGATCCGCCCCAGCATTTT. This gives the protein CASSLGRGADPPQHF.

Here the CDR3 reads CASRPPGTSGGARYEQYF. In nucleotides, the CDR3 is TGTGCCAGCAGACCGCCCGGGACTAGCGGGGGGGCTCGCTACGAGCAGTACTTC. V is TRBV7-2 and J is TRBJ2-7; 16 bases are a match to TRBD2. CDR1 SGHTA and CDR2 FQGNSA come from the germline V gene. This CDR3 contains 18 residues. J was trimmed by 3 bases and V by 6 bases; bases with no gene match: 11.

V is TRBV5-1 and J is TRBJ2-7; D unresolved. The CDR3 loop spans 13 amino acids. Trimming stripped 0 bases from V and 3 bases from J, with 7 bases between. Germline assignment: CDR1 SGHRS and CDR2 YFSETQ. The CDR3 reads CASSLGLGYEQYF. Here the CDR3 DNA reads TGCGCCAGCAGCTTGGGTCTAGGCTACGAGCAGTACTTC.

The rearrangement uses TRBV6-5 and TRBJ1-6; perhaps TRBD1 as D (6 bases). Deletions cut 2 bases from V and 8 bases from J, with 13 bases between. The CDR3 spans 15 residues. Germline CDR1 MNHEY, CDR2 SVGAGI. The CDR3 region has the DNA TGTGCCAGCAGTTACGGACAGCTTACCGATTCACCCCTCCACTTT. Translating it yields CASSYGQLTDSPLHF.

This rearrangement joins TRBV30 to TRBJ1-2, with D tentatively TRBD1 (6 bases). The CDR3 runs 13 residues. Trimming left V 4 bases short and J 9 bases short, with 18 bases between. Germline V lookup: CDR1 GTSNPN, CDR2 SVGIG (reference sequence). In DNA form, the CDR3 reads TGTGCCTGGACAGGGGACCCGGCTAGTAGCTACACCTTC. It specifies CAWTGDPASSYTF. Full variable domain (remainder filled in from reference TRBV30 and TRBJ1-2): SQTIHQWPATLVQPVGSPLSLECTVEGTSNPNLYWYRQAAGRGLQLLFYSVGIGQISSEVPQNLSASRPQDRQFILSSKKLLLSDSGFYLCAWTGDPASSYTFGSGTRLTVV.

The chain joins TRBV4-2 to TRBJ2-3, with 8 bases fitting TRBD2. This CDR3 is built from 16 residues. In germline, CDR1 is LGHNA, CDR2 YNFKEQ. V dropped 1 base and J dropped 4; count of bases not matched to a gene: 7. CDR3 residues: CASSQVRGGGPDTQYF. Here the CDR3 DNA reads TGTGCCAGCAGCCAAGTTCGGGGGGGCGGGCCAGATACGCAGTATTTT.

This sequence joins TRBV25-1 and TRBJ2-3, with D hard to call. V dropped 8 bases and J dropped 0 bases, with 6 bases sitting between them. The CDR3 runs to 12 residues. CDR1 is MGHDK, CDR2 SYGVNS, per germline. CDR3 sequence: CASPGSTDTQYF. The DNA of the CDR3 is TGTGCCAGCCCCGGGAGCACAGATACGCAGTATTTT. The full variable domain, with the rest looked up from reference TRBV25-1 and TRBJ2-3, is EADIYQTPRYLVIGTGKKITLECSQTMGHDKMYWYQQDPGMELHLIHYSYGVNSTEKGDLSSESTVSRIRTEHFPLTLESARPSHTSQYLCASPGSTDTQYFGPGTRLTVL.

The chain is built from TRBV3-1 (or the pseudogene TRBV3-2) and TRBJ2-7; 9 nucleotides match TRBD1. V shed 0 bases and J 3 bases; nucleotides not matched to a gene: 18. CDR1 and CDR2 from the germline V gene are LGHDT and YNNKEL (reference sequence). There are 20 residues in the CDR3. DNA of the CDR3: TGTGCCAGCAGCCAAGATTTGGGGCTGGGAGGGGGACAGGGACACTACGAGCAGTACTTC. Translation: CASSQDLGLGGGQGHYEQYF.

This clone was counted a single time. V gene TRBV10-1 combines with J gene TRBJ2-1, with 10 bases that match TRBD1. CDR1 and CDR2 (germline): WNHNN, SYGVQD (reference sequence). The CDR3 sequence is 15 residues long. V dropped 0 bases and J dropped 10; count of bases not matched to a gene: 6. CDR3 sequence (DNA): TGCGCCAGCAGTGAGTCGACGGGGACAGGGGTGGAGCAGTTCTTC. Its translation is CASSESTGTGVEQFF.